The next 9 T cell receptor beta chains were all read from a single sample in a study of T cell responses to AZD1222 COVID-19 vaccine. Sequencing used immunoSEQ multiplex PCR; TCRdb keeps in-frame clones, though not all of them. The table shows 150,000 to 250,000 clones, with approximately 91% occurring only once. Specimen: peripheral blood, collected 28 days after the second AZD1222 dose. These receptors came from an adult who received the AZD1222 COVID-19 vaccine.

This rearrangement joins TRBV5-1 to TRBJ2-1, with TRBD2 identical over 7 bases. CDR1 is SGHRS and CDR2 is YFSETQ in the germline V gene. J was trimmed by 3 bases and V by 0 bases; bases with no gene match: 3. The CDR3 has 15 residues. CDR3 DNA sequence: TGCGCCAGCAGCTTGGAGGGCGGGGGCTACAATGAGCAGTTCTTC. Translation gives CASSLEGGGYNEQFF.

This clone qualifies as medium-sized. This rearrangement joins TRBV28 to TRBJ2-7; possible D gene TRBD2, 8 bases. CDR1 is MDHEN, CDR2 SYDVKM, per germline. The CDR3 sequence is 21 residues long. V was pared by 6 bases and J by 6 bases, with 39 bases between. The CDR3 DNA sequence: TGTGCCAGCAGCACTGAGGATCCTACGCTTGGTAGCGGGACAGTCCCCCCCGAGCAGTACTTC. Residues: CASSTEDPTLGSGTVPPEQYF. The full variable domain, with the rest looked up from reference TRBV28 and TRBJ2-7, is DVKVTQSSRYLVKRTGEKVFLECVQDMDHENMFWYRQDPGLGLRLIYFSYDVKMKEKGDIPEGYSVSREKKERFSLILESASTNQTSMYLCASSTEDPTLGSGTVPPEQYFGPGTRLTVT.

This chain joins TRBV11-1 and TRBJ1-1; D call uncertain. The CDR3 spans 16 residues. In germline, CDR1 is SGHAT, CDR2 FQDESV (reference sequence). The ends were cut back, 5 bases at V and 0 bases at J, with 16 bases in the middle. The CDR3 sequence is CASSPRGLDLNTEAFF. CDR3 coding DNA: TGTGCCAGCAGCCCCCGCGGGCTCGATTTGAACACTGAAGCTTTCTTT. Supplemented by reference TRBV11-1 and TRBJ1-1, the full variable domain reads EAEVAQSPRYKITEKSQAVAFWCDPISGHATLYWYRQILGQGPELLVQFQDESVVDDSQLPKDRFSAERLKGVDSTLKIQPAELGDSAMYLCASSPRGLDLNTEAFFGQGTRLTVV.

This sequence joins TRBV7-2 and TRBJ2-1; 10 bases are a match to TRBD1. Germline trimming cut 1 base from V and 5 bases from J; bases unmatched to any gene: 5. This CDR3 spans 16 amino acids. Looked up from germline, CDR1 is SGHTA and CDR2 is FQGNSA. As DNA, the CDR3 is TGTGCCAGCAGCTTAGTAGGGACAGGGGCCCACAATGAGCAGTTCTTC. Translating gives CASSLVGTGAHNEQFF.

This chain connects TRBV21-1 to TRBJ2-1; the D call TRBD2 from the table was never checked on the DNA. TRBV21-1 is reported as a pseudogene. There are 16 residues in the CDR3. The CDR3, as DNA: TGTGCCAGCATAAGGGAAGGGACTGTATCCTACAATGAGCAGTTCTTC. It encodes CASIREGTVSYNEQFF.

This chain uses TRBV9 with TRBJ2-7; 15 bases map to TRBD2. Germline CDR1 SGDLS, CDR2 YYNGEE. The length of the CDR3 is 16 residues. V lost 1 base and J lost 6; bases outside the gene matches: 5. The CDR3 nucleotides are TGTGCCAGCAGCGTACCGGGACTAGCGGGAGGCTGCGAGCAGTACTTC. This gives the protein CASSVPGLAGGCEQYF.

The chain recombines TRBV4-1 with TRBJ2-7; the D gene is possibly TRBD2 (5 bases). V lost 4 bases and J 0 bases, leaving 13 bases between the germline ends. The CDR3 runs to 15 residues. Germline V CDR1 and CDR2: MGHRA, YSYEKL. The CDR3 region has the DNA TGCGCCAGCAGCCCAGCTGCCGGGAACTCCTACGAGCAGTACTTC. The encoded protein is CASSPAAGNSYEQYF.

The gene calls are TRBV30 and TRBJ1-5, with 7 positions matching TRBD1. The CDR3 spans 13 residues. The germline CDR1 and CDR2 sequences are GTSNPN and SVGIG (reference sequence). The J segment lost 3 bases and the V segment lost 3 bases, leaving 2 bases of the junction unmatched. The CDR3 reads CAWRGGTNQPQHF. The CDR3, as DNA: TGTGCCTGGAGAGGGGGCACCAATCAGCCCCAGCATTTT.

The chain has TRBV30 and TRBJ1-4; 9 nucleotides line up with TRBD1. CDR3 length equals 12 residues. Trimming removed 8 bases from V and 8 bases from J; junction bases left unmatched: 6. Germline CDR1 is GTSNPN and CDR2 is SVGIG (reference sequence). The CDR3: CAGTGRNEKLFF. DNA of the CDR3: TGTGCCGGGACAGGGAGAAACGAAAAACTGTTTTTT.